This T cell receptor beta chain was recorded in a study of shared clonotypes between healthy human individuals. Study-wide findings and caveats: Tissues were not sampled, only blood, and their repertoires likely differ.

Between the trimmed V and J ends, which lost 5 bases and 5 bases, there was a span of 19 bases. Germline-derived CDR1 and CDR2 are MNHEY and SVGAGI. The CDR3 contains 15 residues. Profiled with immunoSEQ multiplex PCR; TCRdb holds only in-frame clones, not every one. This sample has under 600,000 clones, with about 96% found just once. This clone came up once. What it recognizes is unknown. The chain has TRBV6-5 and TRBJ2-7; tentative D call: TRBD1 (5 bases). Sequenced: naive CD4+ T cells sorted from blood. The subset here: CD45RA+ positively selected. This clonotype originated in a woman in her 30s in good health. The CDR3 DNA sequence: TGTGCCAGCAGTCCGGCAAAAGGGGTTTTCAACGAGCAGTACTTC. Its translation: CASSPAKGVFNEQYF.